Sequencing of this TCR beta chain was carried out in a study of blood T cell repertoires in COVID-19. The wider study: In each case, the material was cDNA or gDNA derived from T cells, B-cell-depleted T cells, or PBMCs.

Data came from immunoSEQ multiplex PCR; TCRdb stores just in-frame clones and leaves some out. The repertoire holds more than 250,000 clones, with around 84% as singletons. Enrolled through a virtual design, the participants were between roughly 18 and 95 years of age and came from roughly 22 US areas. For recovered donors of Cohort 3, there were two negative PCRs, clearance, or symptom resolution. Sequenced material: PBMCs or T cells enriched from blood (not recorded which). The receptor's source is a woman between 18 and 30 years old who had recovered from COVID-19.

CDR3 DNA sequence: TGTGCCAGCAACAGGGGTGGGCAGCCCCAGCATTTT. Amino acids: CASNRGGQPQHF. This sequence joins TRBV2 and TRBJ1-5, with TRBD1 matching 7 bases. Germline V gene lookup returns CDR1 SNHLY and CDR2 FYNNEI. V gave up 7 bases and J gave up 7 bases; unmatched junction bases: 4. This CDR3 contains 12 residues.